This TCR beta chain was captured in a study of T-cell reconstitution after alpha-beta-depleted transplantation in children. Of note for this clonotype: A much bigger clone sits one base away, suggesting this may be a read error.

This sample's TCRbeta library carried unique molecular identifier barcodes. TCRdb recomputed calls from the PCR reads with MiXCR, one row per CDR3 protein. Here the sample spans some 600,000 distinct CDR3 sequences, 16% being singletons. Specimen: PBMCs from the stem cell graft donor, collected from the stem cell graft. This TCR was sampled from a human donor who donated a stem cell graft to a child with acute myeloid leukemia.

The chain's CDR3 is CSAKCRGGTDTQYF. The CDR3 nucleotides are TGCAGTGCTAAGTGCCGGGGGGGCACAGATACGCAGTATTTT. J is TRBJ2-3 and V is TRBV20-1, with TRBD2 matching over 7 bases. In germline, CDR1 is DFQATT, CDR2 SNEGSKA (reference sequence). The CDR3 totals 14 residues. V lost 4 bases, J lost 1 base, and 5 bases stayed unmatched.